The next 4 T cell receptor beta chains were all read from a single sample in a study of blood T cell repertoires in COVID-19 (TCRdb year 2020). Preparation of the library involved the immunoSEQ multiplex PCR assay. TCRdb limited this immuneACCESS table to in-frame rearrangements with V and J called. A share of clones is missing; checked studies link under half to unresolved V genes, and the rest is unexplained. This sample lists a few hundred thousand clones; more than 75% were detected once. The ten largest make up approximately 4.1% of the sample. The source material was PBMCs or T cells enriched from blood (not recorded which). These receptors originate from a man aged 25 to 45 who had recovered from COVID-19.

V and J are TRBV28 and TRBJ2-5; TRBD1 matches 7 bases. J was trimmed by 2 bases and V by 5 bases; bases with no gene match: 8. The CDR3 is made up of 15 amino acids. The germline V gene encodes CDR1 MDHEN and CDR2 SYDVKM. The CDR3 DNA is TGTGCCAGCAGTAATGCAGGGGGATGGCAAGAGACCCAGTACTTC. Residues: CASSNAGGWQETQYF.

In DNA, the CDR3 is TGTGCCAGCCTTCCCGGTGGGGACAGGGGACTTACCTATGGCTACACCTTC. It translates to CASLPGGDRGLTYGYTF. The V gene is TRBV25-1, the J gene TRBJ1-2; 10 bases align to TRBD1. This CDR3 comprises 17 residues. The V gene's germline CDR1 is MGHDK and CDR2 SYGVNS. The trim removed 8 bases at V and 4 bases at J, leaving 16 bases unmatched.

V and J are TRBV5-6 and TRBJ2-2; 7 nucleotides line up with TRBD1. Trimming took 4 bases from V and 4 from J; bases not matched to a gene: 7. This CDR3 has 15 amino acids. Germline-derived CDR1 and CDR2 are SGHDT and YYEEEE. CDR3: CASSPRTGSTGELFF. The CDR3 region has the DNA TGTGCCAGCAGCCCGCGGACAGGAAGCACCGGGGAGCTGTTTTTT.

The chain employs TRBV6-9 and TRBJ2-1, with D perhaps matching TRBD2 (6 bases). The length of the CDR3 is 13 residues. Germline V gives CDR1 MNHGY, CDR2 SVAAGI. The ends were cut back, 5 bases at V and 9 bases at J, with 14 bases in the middle. CDR3 bases: TGTGCCAGCAGTCCTGACGGAGGGAGTGAGCAGTTCTTC. This sequence encodes CASSPDGGSEQFF.